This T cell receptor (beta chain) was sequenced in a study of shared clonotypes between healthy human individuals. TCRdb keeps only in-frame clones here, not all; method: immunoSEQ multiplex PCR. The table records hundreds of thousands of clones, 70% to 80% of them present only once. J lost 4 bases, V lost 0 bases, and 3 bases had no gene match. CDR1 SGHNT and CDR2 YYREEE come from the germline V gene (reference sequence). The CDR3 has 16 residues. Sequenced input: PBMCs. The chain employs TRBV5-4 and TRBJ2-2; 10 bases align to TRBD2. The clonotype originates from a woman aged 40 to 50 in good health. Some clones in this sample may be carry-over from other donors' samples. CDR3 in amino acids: CASSLGLAGPTGELFF. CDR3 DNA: TGTGCCAGCAGCTTGGGACTAGCGGGCCCCACCGGGGAGCTGTTTTTT.